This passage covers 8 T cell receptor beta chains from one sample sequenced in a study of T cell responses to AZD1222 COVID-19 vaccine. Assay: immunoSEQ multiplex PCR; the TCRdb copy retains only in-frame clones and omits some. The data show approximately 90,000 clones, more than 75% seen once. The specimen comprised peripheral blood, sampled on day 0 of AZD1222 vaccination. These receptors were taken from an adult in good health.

CDR3 coding DNA: TGTGCCAGCAGCTTAGCCGGAGGACAGGCTCGCCCCAATGAGCAGTTCTTC. As protein: CASSLAGGQARPNEQFF. V gene TRBV7-6 combines with J gene TRBJ2-1, with 7 nucleotides matching TRBD1. The CDR3 has 17 residues. Germline CDR1 reads SGHVS; CDR2 reads FNYEAQ. V was clipped by 0 bases and J by 6 bases; unmatched bases: 11.

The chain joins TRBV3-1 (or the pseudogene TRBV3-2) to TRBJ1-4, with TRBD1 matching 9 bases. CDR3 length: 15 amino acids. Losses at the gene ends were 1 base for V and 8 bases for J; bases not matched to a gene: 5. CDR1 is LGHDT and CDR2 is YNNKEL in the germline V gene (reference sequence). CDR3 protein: CASSQGGQGFEKLFF. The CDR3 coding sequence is TGTGCCAGCAGCCAAGGGGGACAGGGATTCGAAAAACTGTTTTTT.

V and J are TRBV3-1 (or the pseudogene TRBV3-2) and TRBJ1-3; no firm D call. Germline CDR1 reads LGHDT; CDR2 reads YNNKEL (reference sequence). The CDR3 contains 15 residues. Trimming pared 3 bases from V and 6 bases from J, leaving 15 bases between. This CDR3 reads CASSQEKEISNTIYF. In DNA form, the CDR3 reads TGTGCCAGCAGCCAGGAAAAGGAGATATCAAACACCATATATTTT.

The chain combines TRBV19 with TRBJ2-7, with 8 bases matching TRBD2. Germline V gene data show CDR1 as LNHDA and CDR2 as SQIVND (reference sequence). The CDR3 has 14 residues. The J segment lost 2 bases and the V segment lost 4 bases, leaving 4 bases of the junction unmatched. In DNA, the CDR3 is TGTGCCAGTAGTAGCACGGGGGGGACCTACGAGCAGTACTTC. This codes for CASSSTGGTYEQYF.

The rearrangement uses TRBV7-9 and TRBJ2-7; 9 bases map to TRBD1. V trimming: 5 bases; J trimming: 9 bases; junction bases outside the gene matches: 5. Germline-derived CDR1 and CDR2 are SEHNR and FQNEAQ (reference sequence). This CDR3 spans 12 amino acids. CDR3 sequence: CASSPTGGGQYF. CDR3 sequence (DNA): TGTGCCAGCAGCCCTACAGGGGGCGGGCAGTACTTC. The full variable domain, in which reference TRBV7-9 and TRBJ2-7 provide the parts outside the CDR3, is DTGVSQNPRHKITKRGQNVTFRCDPISEHNRLYWYRQTLGQGPEFLTYFQNEAQLEKSRLLSDRFSAERPKGSFSTLEIQRTEQGDSAMYLCASSPTGGGQYFGPGTRLTVT.

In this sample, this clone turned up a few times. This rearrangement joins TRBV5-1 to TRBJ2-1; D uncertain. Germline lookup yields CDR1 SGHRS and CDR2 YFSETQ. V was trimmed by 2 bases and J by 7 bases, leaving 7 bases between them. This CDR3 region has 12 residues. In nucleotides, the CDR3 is TGCGCCAGCAGCTTTGACACGAATGAGCAGTTCTTC. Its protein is CASSFDTNEQFF.

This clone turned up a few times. The CDR3 spells CASSLDLSGELFF. The CDR3 bases are TGCGCCAGCAGCTTGGATCTTTCCGGGGAGCTGTTTTTT. J is TRBJ2-2 and V is TRBV5-1; D is uncertain. The V and J ends lost 0 bases and 6 bases respectively, with 6 bases between them. This CDR3 is 13 amino acids long. Germline V CDR1 and CDR2: SGHRS, YFSETQ.

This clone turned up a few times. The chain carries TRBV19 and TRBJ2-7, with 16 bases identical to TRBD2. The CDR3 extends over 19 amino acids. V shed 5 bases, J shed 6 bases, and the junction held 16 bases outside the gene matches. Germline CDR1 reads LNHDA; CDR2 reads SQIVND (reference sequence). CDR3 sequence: CASSPSPGLAGGPVGEQYF. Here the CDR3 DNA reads TGTGCCAGTAGTCCCAGCCCGGGACTAGCGGGGGGGCCCGTAGGCGAGCAGTACTTC.